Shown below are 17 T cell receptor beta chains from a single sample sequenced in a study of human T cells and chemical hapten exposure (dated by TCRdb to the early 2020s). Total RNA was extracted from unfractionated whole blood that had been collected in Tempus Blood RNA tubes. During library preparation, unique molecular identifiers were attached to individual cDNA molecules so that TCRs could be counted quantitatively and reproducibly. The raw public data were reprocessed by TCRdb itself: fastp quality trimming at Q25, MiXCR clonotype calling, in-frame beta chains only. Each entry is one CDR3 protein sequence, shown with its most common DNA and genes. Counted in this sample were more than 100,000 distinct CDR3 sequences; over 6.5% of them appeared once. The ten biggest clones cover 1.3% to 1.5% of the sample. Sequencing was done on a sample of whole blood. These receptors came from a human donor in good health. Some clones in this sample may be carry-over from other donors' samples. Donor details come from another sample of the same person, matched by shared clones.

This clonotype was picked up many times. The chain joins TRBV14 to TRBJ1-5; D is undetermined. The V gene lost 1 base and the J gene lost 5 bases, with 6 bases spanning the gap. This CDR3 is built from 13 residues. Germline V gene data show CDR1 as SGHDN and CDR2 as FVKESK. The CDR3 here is CASSQGLDQPQHF. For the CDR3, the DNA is TGTGCCAGCAGCCAAGGACTAGATCAGCCCCAGCATTTT.

The CDR3 spells CASSIQGYNSPLHF. The CDR3 DNA reads TGTGCCAGCAGCATACAGGGGTATAATTCACCCCTCCACTTT. The chain uses TRBV6-4 and TRBJ1-6; 7 bases agree with TRBD1. Germline CDR1 MRHNA, CDR2 SNTAGT. This CDR3 region has 14 residues. V dropped 6 bases and J dropped 4; count of bases not matched to a gene: 3.

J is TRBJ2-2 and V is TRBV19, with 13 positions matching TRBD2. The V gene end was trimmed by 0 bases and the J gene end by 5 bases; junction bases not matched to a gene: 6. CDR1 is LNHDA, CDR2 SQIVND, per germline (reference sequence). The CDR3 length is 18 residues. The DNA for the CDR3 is TGTGCCAGTAGTATAGATCAGACTAGCGGGAGGTTAACCGGGGAGCTGTTTTTT. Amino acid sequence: CASSIDQTSGRLTGELFF.

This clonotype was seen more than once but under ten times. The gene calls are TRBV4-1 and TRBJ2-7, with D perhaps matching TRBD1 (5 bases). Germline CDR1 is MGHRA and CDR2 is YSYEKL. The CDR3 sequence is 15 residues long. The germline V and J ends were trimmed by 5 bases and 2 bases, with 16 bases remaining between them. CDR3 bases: TGCGCCAGCAGCTATTCGAGAGAAGGGGCCTACGAGCAGTACTTC. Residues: CASSYSREGAYEQYF.

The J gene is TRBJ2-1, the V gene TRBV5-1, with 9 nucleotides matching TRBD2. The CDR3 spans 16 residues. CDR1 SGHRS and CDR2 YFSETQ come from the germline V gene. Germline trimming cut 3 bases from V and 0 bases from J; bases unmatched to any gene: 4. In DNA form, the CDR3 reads TGCGCCAGCAGCTCCGGGCGGGGGGGCTCCTACAATGAGCAGTTCTTC. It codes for CASSSGRGGSYNEQFF.

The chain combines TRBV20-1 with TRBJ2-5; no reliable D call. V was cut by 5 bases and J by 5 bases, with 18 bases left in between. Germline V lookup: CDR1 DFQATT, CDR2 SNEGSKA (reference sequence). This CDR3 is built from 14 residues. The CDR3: CSARIPASGETQYF. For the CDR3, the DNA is TGCAGTGCTCGAATCCCAGCGTCTGGGGAGACCCAGTACTTC.

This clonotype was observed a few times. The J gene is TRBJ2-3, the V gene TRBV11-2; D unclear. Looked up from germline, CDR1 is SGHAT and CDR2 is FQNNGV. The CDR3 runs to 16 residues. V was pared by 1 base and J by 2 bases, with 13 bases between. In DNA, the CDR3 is TGTGCCAGCAGCTTAGTTGGAAGGTGGAACACAGATACGCAGTATTTT. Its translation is CASSLVGRWNTDTQYF.

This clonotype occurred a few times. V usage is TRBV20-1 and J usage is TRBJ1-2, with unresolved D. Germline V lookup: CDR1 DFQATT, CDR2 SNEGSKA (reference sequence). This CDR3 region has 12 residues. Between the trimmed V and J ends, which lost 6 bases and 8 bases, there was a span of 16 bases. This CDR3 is CSARPPMVGYTF. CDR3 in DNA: TGCAGTGCCCGGCCGCCTATGGTCGGCTACACCTTC.

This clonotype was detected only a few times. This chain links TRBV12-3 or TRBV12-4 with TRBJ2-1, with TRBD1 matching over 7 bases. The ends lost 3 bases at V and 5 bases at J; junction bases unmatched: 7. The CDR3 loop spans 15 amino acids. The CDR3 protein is CASSFPDRVDNEQFF. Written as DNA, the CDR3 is TGTGCCAGCAGTTTTCCCGACAGGGTGGACAATGAGCAGTTCTTC.

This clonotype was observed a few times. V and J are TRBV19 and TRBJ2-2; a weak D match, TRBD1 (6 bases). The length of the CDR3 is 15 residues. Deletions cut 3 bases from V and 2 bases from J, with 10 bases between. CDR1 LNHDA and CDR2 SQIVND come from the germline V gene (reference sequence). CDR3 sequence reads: CASSMGDTNTGELFF. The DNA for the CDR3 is TGTGCCAGTAGTATGGGGGACACCAACACCGGGGAGCTGTTTTTT. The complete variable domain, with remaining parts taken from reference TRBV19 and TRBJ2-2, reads DGGITQSPKYLFRKEGQNVTLSCEQNLNHDAMYWYRQDPGQGLRLIYYSQIVNDFQKGDIAEGYSVSREKKESFPLTVTSAQKNPTAFYLCASSMGDTNTGELFFGEGSRLTVL.

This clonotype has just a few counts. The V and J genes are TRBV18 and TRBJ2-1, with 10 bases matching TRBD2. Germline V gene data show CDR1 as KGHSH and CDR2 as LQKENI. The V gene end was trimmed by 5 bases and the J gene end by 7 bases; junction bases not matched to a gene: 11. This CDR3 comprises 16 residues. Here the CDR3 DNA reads TGTGCCAGCTCAAATAAGCGGGGGGGAGAAGTTAATGAGCAGTTCTTC. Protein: CASSNKRGGEVNEQFF.

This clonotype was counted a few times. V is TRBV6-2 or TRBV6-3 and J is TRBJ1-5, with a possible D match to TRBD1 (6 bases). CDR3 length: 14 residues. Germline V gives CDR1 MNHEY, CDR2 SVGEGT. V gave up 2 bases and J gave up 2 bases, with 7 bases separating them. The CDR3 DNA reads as TGTGCCAGCAGTTACAGGGGGGGCAATCAGCCCCAGCATTTT. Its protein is CASSYRGGNQPQHF.

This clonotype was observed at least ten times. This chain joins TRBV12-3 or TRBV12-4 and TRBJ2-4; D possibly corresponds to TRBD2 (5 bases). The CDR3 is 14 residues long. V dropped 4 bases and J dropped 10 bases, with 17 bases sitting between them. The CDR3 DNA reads TGTGCCAGCAGTTATCGGGATGGAGGTCCTATTCAGTACTTC. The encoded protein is CASSYRDGGPIQYF.

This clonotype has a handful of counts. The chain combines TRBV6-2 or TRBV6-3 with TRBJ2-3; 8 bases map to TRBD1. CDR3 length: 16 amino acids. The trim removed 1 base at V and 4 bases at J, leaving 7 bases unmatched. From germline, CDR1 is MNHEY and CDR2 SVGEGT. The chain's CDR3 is CASSYLRTGMADTQYF. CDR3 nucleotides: TGTGCCAGCAGTTACTTGAGGACAGGGATGGCAGATACGCAGTATTTT.

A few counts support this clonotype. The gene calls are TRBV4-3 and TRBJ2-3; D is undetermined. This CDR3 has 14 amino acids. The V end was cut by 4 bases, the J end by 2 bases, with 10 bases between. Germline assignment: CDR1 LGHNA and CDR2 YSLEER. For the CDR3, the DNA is TGCGCCAGCAGCCCCTCCCACCCCACAGATACGCAGTATTTT. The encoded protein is CASSPSHPTDTQYF.

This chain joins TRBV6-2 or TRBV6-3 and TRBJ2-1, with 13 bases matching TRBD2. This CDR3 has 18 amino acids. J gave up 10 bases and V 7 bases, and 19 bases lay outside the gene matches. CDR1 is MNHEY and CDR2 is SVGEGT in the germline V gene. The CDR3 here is CASTLDTMTSGGSREQFF. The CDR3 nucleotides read TGTGCCAGCACCCTGGACACTATGACTAGCGGGGGGAGCCGGGAGCAGTTCTTC.

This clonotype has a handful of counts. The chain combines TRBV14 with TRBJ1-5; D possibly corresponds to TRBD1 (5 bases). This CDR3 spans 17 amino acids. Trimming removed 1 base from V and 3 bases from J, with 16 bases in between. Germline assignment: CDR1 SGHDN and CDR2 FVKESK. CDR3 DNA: TGTGCCAGCAGCCAAGTCCGGTATGACAGATTCAATCAGCCCCAGCATTTT. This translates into CASSQVRYDRFNQPQHF. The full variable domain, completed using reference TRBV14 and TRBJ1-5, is EAGVTQFPSHSVIEKGQTVTLRCDPISGHDNLYWYRRVMGKEIKFLLHFVKESKQDESGMPNNRFLAERTGGTYSTLKVQPAELEDSGVYFCASSQVRYDRFNQPQHFGDGTRLSIL.